These 10 T cell receptor beta chains originate from one sample sequenced in a study of shared clonotypes between healthy human individuals. Method: immunoSEQ multiplex PCR; TCRdb's copy keeps in-frame clones and lacks some. The sample shows about 1 million clones, more than 65% of them seen only once. The sample was memory CD4+ T cells sorted from blood. The subset was: CD45RA-negative fraction. These receptors were taken from a man younger than 35 in good health.

The chain links TRBV6-1 to TRBJ2-7, with D hard to call. Looked up from germline, CDR1 is MNHNS and CDR2 is SASEGT. The CDR3 loop spans 12 amino acids. V was pared by 1 base and J by 11 bases, with 12 bases between. The CDR3 here is CASSEVLSREYF. The CDR3 nucleotides read TGTGCCAGCAGTGAAGTATTGTCCCGGGAGTACTTC.

The chain recombines TRBV19 with TRBJ1-4; 7 nucleotides match TRBD1. Germline V gene sequence: CDR1 LNHDA, CDR2 SQIVND (reference sequence). This CDR3 comprises 17 residues. With 7 bases clipped from V and 0 bases from J, the junction kept 11 bases outside the gene matches. CDR3: CASNGFGTETTNEKLFF. The CDR3 DNA reads TGTGCCAGTAATGGGTTCGGGACAGAGACAACTAATGAAAAACTGTTTTTT.

The chain links TRBV11-2 to TRBJ1-5; D ambiguous. Per the germline V gene, CDR1 is SGHAT and CDR2 is FQNNGV. CDR3 length: 14 residues. The V end lost 0 bases, the J end lost 1 base, and 4 bases lay between the germline ends. The CDR3 sequence is CASSLEHSNQPQHF. CDR3 nucleotide sequence: TGTGCCAGCAGCTTAGAGCACAGCAATCAGCCCCAGCATTTT.

The chain couples TRBV2 to TRBJ2-7; the match to TRBD1 covers 9 bases. There are 14 residues in the CDR3. The J segment lost 4 bases and the V segment lost 7 bases, leaving 8 bases of the junction unmatched. Germline V CDR1 and CDR2: SNHLY, FYNNEI. The CDR3 DNA reads TGTGCCAGCATAGGGACAGGGAAGACTTACGAGCAGTACTTC. This encodes CASIGTGKTYEQYF.

In regard to this clone: Distinct nucleotide sequences in the sample also encode this CDR3. V gene TRBV5-1 combines with J gene TRBJ2-1; D unresolved. Germline V gene lookup returns CDR1 SGHRS and CDR2 YFSETQ. V gave up 1 base and J gave up 2 bases, with 7 bases separating them. CDR3 length: 14 amino acids. CDR3 in amino acids: CASSLSGTYNEQFF. CDR3 nucleotide sequence: TGCGCCAGCAGCTTGTCCGGTACCTACAATGAGCAGTTCTTC.

In this sample, this clone turned up once. V gene TRBV30 combines with J gene TRBJ1-1; TRBD1 might be the D (5 bases). The V gene lost 4 bases and the J gene lost 5 bases, with 17 bases spanning the gap. This CDR3 is 14 amino acids long. Per the germline V gene, CDR1 is GTSNPN and CDR2 is SVGIG (reference sequence). The DNA of the CDR3 is TGTGCCTGGACTGGCCGGGGGGGATGGACTGAAGCTTTCTTT. Encoded protein: CAWTGRGGWTEAFF.

This clone was counted only a few times. The chain is built from TRBV19 and TRBJ1-6; 10 positions match TRBD1. Germline lookup yields CDR1 LNHDA and CDR2 SQIVND (reference sequence). The ends lost 4 bases at V and 8 bases at J; junction bases unmatched: 5. The length of the CDR3 is 15 residues. CDR3 in amino acids: CASSTSTGGDSPLHF. The CDR3 nucleotides read TGTGCCAGTAGTACCTCGACAGGGGGCGATTCACCCCTCCACTTT.

The V call is TRBV29-1, the J call TRBJ1-3; D remains ambiguous. This CDR3 region has 12 residues. Germline CDR1 SQVTM, CDR2 ANQGSEA. CDR3: CSGLYSGNTIYF. For the CDR3, the DNA is TGCAGTGGTTTGTACTCTGGAAACACCATATATTTT. The complete variable domain, with remaining parts taken from reference TRBV29-1 and TRBJ1-3, reads SAVISQKPSRDICQRGTSLTIQCQVDSQVTMMFWYRQQPGQSLTLIATANQGSEATYESGFVIDKFPISRPNLTFSTLTVSNMSPEDSSIYLCSGLYSGNTIYFGEGSWLTVV.

V gene TRBV10-1 combines with J gene TRBJ2-7, with TRBD2 matching 10 bases. CDR1 is WNHNN and CDR2 is SYGVQD in the germline V gene (reference sequence). The CDR3 has 16 amino acids. V shed 2 bases and J 6 bases; nucleotides not matched to a gene: 10. The CDR3 sequence is CASSEERGGRISEQYF. CDR3 DNA sequence: TGCGCCAGCAGTGAGGAGCGGGGGGGCCGGATTTCCGAGCAGTACTTC.

The rearrangement links TRBV5-4 to TRBJ2-5; TRBD2 agrees at 13 bases. This CDR3 comprises 15 residues. Trimming cost V 1 base and J 6 bases; bases outside gene matches: 3. Germline assignment: CDR1 SGHNT and CDR2 YYREEE (reference sequence). CDR3 region: CASSLRTSGRQTQYF. Here the CDR3 DNA reads TGTGCCAGCAGCTTGAGGACTAGCGGGAGACAGACCCAGTACTTC.